One sample yielded the 26 T cell receptor beta chains listed below, sequenced in a study of T cells in pancreatic ductal adenocarcinoma. Surgery without prior neoadjuvant therapy was the treatment of the selected pancreatic ductal adenocarcinoma patients. The method was immunoSEQ multiplex PCR; TCRdb's version includes in-frame clones alone and lacks a portion of them. The sample carries tens of thousands of clones, about 92% recorded once. Sequencing was carried out using PBMCs. The receptors were sampled from a human donor with pancreatic ductal adenocarcinoma.

This clone was recorded once. At one end the junction does not follow the germline gene, possibly because of a read error. V is TRBV6-5 and J is TRBJ2-5; D may be TRBD1 or TRBD2 (5 bases each). CDR1 MNHEY and CDR2 SVGAGI come from the germline V gene. The CDR3 has 13 residues. The CDR3 nucleotides read TGTGCCACCTGGGACGGACTCCAAGAGGCCCAGTACTTC. Its protein product is CATWDGLQEAQYF.

The rearrangement uses TRBV30 and TRBJ2-3; D might be TRBD1 or TRBD2, each matching 5 bases. In germline, CDR1 is GTSNPN, CDR2 SVGIG (reference sequence). Trimming took off 4 bases at V and 4 bases at J, with 18 bases between the two ends. The CDR3 has 15 residues. CDR3 protein: CAWTRELRRSDTQYF. The CDR3 DNA follows: TGTGCCTGGACCAGGGAACTCAGGAGGTCAGATACGCAGTATTTT.

The chain is built from TRBV1 and TRBJ2-1; the DNA was not compared with TRBD2, the D call given in the table. TRBV1 is a pseudogene locus. The CDR3 contains 18 residues. The CDR3 here is CTSSSKGLAGEVHNEQFF. CDR3 DNA sequence: TGCACCAGCAGCTCGAAAGGACTAGCGGGAGAGGTGCACAATGAGCAGTTCTTC.

This rearrangement joins TRBV18 to TRBJ2-2; no clear D gene. V was shortened by 3 bases and J by 0 bases, with 11 bases between the two germline ends. The CDR3 runs to 16 residues. CDR1 is KGHSH and CDR2 is LQKENI in the germline V gene. The CDR3 DNA reads as TGTGCCAGCTCACCTTCTTTGCAGCCGAACACCGGGGAGCTGTTTTTT. It yields the protein CASSPSLQPNTGELFF.

The CDR3 region is CASSLVGLGNQPQHF. The CDR3, as DNA: TGTGCCAGCAGCTTGGTGGGGTTGGGCAATCAGCCCCAGCATTTT. This chain uses TRBV5-5 with TRBJ1-5; unclear D gene. The CDR3 spans 15 residues. Trimming shortened V by 0 bases and J by 2 bases, and 9 bases separated the two germline ends. Per the germline V gene, CDR1 is SGHKS and CDR2 is YYEKEE (reference sequence).

The rearrangement joins TRBV5-1 to TRBJ2-1, with 7 bases fitting TRBD2. CDR1 is SGHRS and CDR2 is YFSETQ in the germline V gene. The CDR3 is 15 residues long. J lost 2 bases, V lost 0 bases, and 2 bases had no gene match. CDR3 loop: CASSLGEGPYNEQFF. DNA for the CDR3: TGCGCCAGCAGCTTGGGGGAGGGCCCCTACAATGAGCAGTTCTTC.

The V call is TRBV11-3, the J call TRBJ2-7; D uncertain. The V and J ends lost 3 bases and 4 bases respectively, with 10 bases between them. There are 13 residues in the CDR3. Germline loops: CDR1 SGHNT, CDR2 YENEEA. The CDR3 DNA follows: TGTGCCAGCAGCTTTGTCCCGAATTACGAGCAGTACTTC. Amino acids: CASSFVPNYEQYF.

This rearrangement joins TRBV21-1 to TRBJ2-1; the table's D call of TRBD2 was not tested on the DNA. TRBV21-1 constitutes a pseudogene. This CDR3 region has 20 residues. The CDR3 protein is CASSKEATSGRRGGYNEQFF. The CDR3, as DNA: TGTGCCAGCAGCAAAGAGGCGACTAGCGGGAGAAGAGGAGGATACAATGAGCAGTTCTTC.

This chain connects TRBV7-9 to TRBJ2-5; D not certain. Per the germline V gene, CDR1 is SEHNR and CDR2 is FQNEAQ (reference sequence). V was clipped by 6 bases and J by 5 bases, with 13 bases between them. This CDR3 comprises 13 residues. CDR3 loop: CASRPPVGETQYF. In DNA form, the CDR3 reads TGTGCCAGCAGGCCCCCCGTGGGGGAGACCCAGTACTTC.

CDR3 protein: CASSKGDTEAFF. The DNA for the CDR3 is TGTGCCAGCAGCAAAGGCGACACTGAAGCTTTCTTT. The genes are TRBV11-3 and TRBJ1-1; no clear D gene. The CDR3 runs 12 residues. CDR1 and CDR2 (germline): SGHNT, YENEEA. Trimming removed 5 bases from V and 3 bases from J, with 7 bases in between.

J is TRBJ2-2 and V is TRBV6-4; 8 nucleotides line up with TRBD1. This CDR3 has 14 residues. V was clipped by 3 bases and J by 5 bases; unmatched bases: 2. The germline gives CDR1 MRHNA, CDR2 SNTAGT. CDR3: CASSETGETGELFF. CDR3 in DNA: TGTGCCAGCAGTGAGACAGGGGAAACCGGGGAGCTGTTTTTT.

The rearrangement uses TRBV29-1 and TRBJ1-2; D possibly corresponds to TRBD1 (5 bases). Germline V gene data show CDR1 as SQVTM and CDR2 as ANQGSEA. The CDR3 sequence is 14 residues long. V was shortened by 4 bases and J by 1 base, with 13 bases between the two germline ends. The chain's CDR3 is CSVVAGTFNYGYTF. The CDR3 DNA follows: TGCAGCGTTGTTGCTGGGACCTTTAACTATGGCTACACCTTC.

This clone was observed a single time. The chain joins TRBV18 to TRBJ1-1, with 7 bases fitting TRBD1. CDR1 and CDR2 from the germline V gene are KGHSH and LQKENI. CDR3 size: 13 residues. V dropped 4 bases and J dropped 8; count of bases not matched to a gene: 7. In DNA form, the CDR3 reads TGTGCCAGCTCACGACTCCCGGGACAGGAAGCTTTCTTT. The encoded protein is CASSRLPGQEAFF. Supplemented by reference TRBV18 and TRBJ1-1, the full variable domain reads NAGVMQNPRHLVRRRGQEARLRCSPMKGHSHVYWYRQLPEEGLKFMVYLQKENIIDESGMPKERFSAEFPKEGPSILRIQQVVRGDSAAYFCASSRLPGQEAFFGQGTRLTVV.

The chain has TRBV5-1 and TRBJ2-2; TRBD2 agrees at 9 bases. The V gene's germline CDR1 is SGHRS and CDR2 YFSETQ. The CDR3 loop spans 14 amino acids. Unmatched junction bases numbered 6, after V lost 7 bases and J lost 5 bases. CDR3 bases: TGCGCCAGCGATAGCGGGAGCCGTACCGGGGAGCTGTTTTTT. It yields the protein CASDSGSRTGELFF.

The genes are TRBV10-3 and TRBJ2-1, with 8 bases fitting TRBD2. Looked up from germline, CDR1 is ENHRY and CDR2 is SYGVKD. This CDR3 comprises 14 residues. V lost 7 bases, J lost 4 bases, and 6 bases stayed unmatched. The chain's CDR3 is CAIKGLGIYNEQFF. CDR3 DNA sequence: TGTGCCATCAAGGGACTAGGGATATACAATGAGCAGTTCTTC.

Comment on this clone: The junction departs from germline at one end; a sequencing error may be responsible. The chain has TRBV7-7 and TRBJ2-1; D perhaps matches TRBD1 (6 bases). Germline-derived CDR1 and CDR2 are SSHAT and FNYEAQ (reference sequence). The CDR3 runs 13 residues. The CDR3 nucleotides read TGTGCTAGCAGCCTCACAGGGAACAATGAGCAGTTCTTC. Residues: CASSLTGNNEQFF.

The chain employs TRBV11-1 and TRBJ2-7; tentative D call: TRBD2 (6 bases). Between the trimmed V and J ends, which lost 4 bases and 2 bases, there was a span of 9 bases. CDR1 is SGHAT and CDR2 is FQDESV in the germline V gene (reference sequence). The CDR3 loop spans 13 amino acids. The CDR3 DNA reads TGTGCCAGCAGCTGGGACTCGGCCTACGAGCAGTACTTC. It yields the protein CASSWDSAYEQYF.

The V and J genes are TRBV11-2 and TRBJ1-1; 7 nucleotides agree with TRBD1. The CDR3 extends over 13 amino acids. V was pared by 5 bases and J by 3 bases, with 3 bases of the junction left unmatched. Germline assignment: CDR1 SGHAT and CDR2 FQNNGV. The CDR3 region has the DNA TGTGCCAGCAGCCCAGACAGGGACACTGAAGCTTTCTTT. Translation gives CASSPDRDTEAFF. The full variable domain, rest sourced from reference TRBV11-2 and TRBJ1-1, is EAGVAQSPRYKIIEKRQSVAFWCNPISGHATLYWYQQILGQGPKLLIQFQNNGVVDDSQLPKDRFSAERLKGVDSTLKIQPAKLEDSAVYLCASSPDRDTEAFFGQGTRLTVV.

The rearrangement uses TRBV11-2 and TRBJ1-3; D perhaps matches TRBD1 (5 bases). Germline values: CDR1 SGHAT, CDR2 FQNNGV. Trimming shortened V by 3 bases and J by 0 bases, and 12 bases separated the two germline ends. CDR3 length equals 16 residues. CDR3 sequence: CASSLYRDSSGNTIYF. Here the CDR3 DNA reads TGTGCCAGCAGCTTGTACCGGGACTCCTCTGGAAACACCATATATTTT.

The chain couples TRBV18 to TRBJ2-5, with D possibly matching TRBD1 (6 bases). From germline, CDR1 is KGHSH and CDR2 LQKENI. The CDR3 spans 13 residues. The V end lost 6 bases, the J end lost 4 bases, and 12 bases lay between the germline ends. As DNA, the CDR3 is TGTGCCAGCTCTCCAGGGGTTTCAGAGACCCAGTACTTC. It codes for CASSPGVSETQYF.

Note on this clone: At one boundary the junction diverges from the germline segment, which might be a read error. This chain uses TRBV11-2 with TRBJ1-1; possibly TRBD1 for D (5 bases). CDR3 size: 13 residues. The germline V gene encodes CDR1 SGHAT and CDR2 FQNNGV. In nucleotides, the CDR3 is TGTGCCAGCAGCCGCAGGGTGCAGACTGAAGCTTCCTTT. It encodes CASSRRVQTEASF.

V usage is TRBV9 and J usage is TRBJ2-3, with 12 nucleotides matching TRBD2. Germline values: CDR1 SGDLS, CDR2 YYNGEE. The CDR3 has 15 residues. J lost 8 bases, V lost 0 bases, and 4 bases had no gene match. The CDR3 nucleotides are TGTGCCAGCAGCGTAGCTTTACTAGCGGGGGGTACGCAGTATTTT. Translating gives CASSVALLAGGTQYF.

This chain joins TRBV7-8 and TRBJ2-1, with a tentative D call TRBD1 (5 bases). The CDR3 extends over 15 amino acids. Germline CDR1 SGHVS, CDR2 FQNEAQ. V shed 1 base and J shed 8 bases, with 15 bases lying between them. The CDR3 DNA follows: TGTGCCAGCAGCTTAGTCGGTCCCGTGGGGCATGAGCAGTTCTTC. Its protein product is CASSLVGPVGHEQFF.

The chain has TRBV7-9 and TRBJ1-2; D call uncertain. CDR3 length: 15 amino acids. Germline loops: CDR1 SEHNR, CDR2 FQNEAQ (reference sequence). V was cut by 5 bases and J by 2 bases, with 15 bases left in between. The CDR3 loop reads CASSGLATVNYGYTF. The CDR3 DNA sequence: TGTGCCAGCAGCGGACTGGCGACTGTGAACTATGGCTACACCTTC.

V and J are TRBV5-1 and TRBJ1-1; unclear D gene. CDR1 is SGHRS, CDR2 YFSETQ, per germline. The V and J ends lost 0 bases and 0 bases respectively, with 15 bases between them. CDR3 length: 17 residues. The DNA for the CDR3 is TGCGCCAGCAGCTTGGACCGGGCCATAAAATTGAACACTGAAGCTTTCTTT. It codes for CASSLDRAIKLNTEAFF.

This chain links TRBV11-2 with TRBJ1-5; TRBD1 is a possible D gene (6 bases). Between the trimmed V and J ends, which lost 4 bases and 0 bases, there was a span of 7 bases. The germline gives CDR1 SGHAT, CDR2 FQNNGV. This CDR3 is 14 amino acids long. The CDR3 DNA follows: TGTGCCAGCAGCTCGGACAGTAGCAATCAGCCCCAGCATTTT. Its translation: CASSSDSSNQPQHF.